This T cell receptor beta chain was retrieved from a study of CD8+ T cells in alopecia areata. Study overall: Treated individuals took tofacitinib by mouth, 5 to 10 mg twice daily.

A word on this clone: No antigen is known for it.

The CDR3 covers 13 residues. Germline CDR1 and CDR2: SQVTM and ANQGSEA. Trimming cost V 3 bases and J 3 bases; bases outside gene matches: 1. Indicated treatment: oral pan-JAK inhibitor, 5-10 mg twice daily. cDNA serving as the sequencing template came from extracted, reverse transcribed RNA. TCRdb's table, derived via immunoSEQ multiplex PCR, lists solely in-frame clones and lacks some. Of hundreds of thousands of clones in the sample, roughly two fifths were seen once. Findings of the study overall: During tofacitinib treatment, many expanded lesional clones remained in scalp and blood.

V is TRBV29-1 and J is TRBJ2-3; 9 bases match TRBD1. The receptor was derived from a human donor with alopecia areata. The sample was CD4+ T cells sorted from blood, taken between weeks 30 and 35, from a patient treated with tofacitinib. CDR3 protein: CSVDGQGTDTQYF. In DNA form, the CDR3 reads TGCAGCGTTGATGGACAGGGGACAGATACGCAGTATTTT.